Reported below is one T cell receptor beta chain. Its antigen is as yet unknown. V was pared by 5 bases and J by 7 bases, with 20 bases between. The CDR3 is made up of 15 amino acids. The V gene's germline CDR1 is SGHTA and CDR2 FQGNSA. The repertoire was sequenced with immunoSEQ multiplex PCR; TCRdb's copy has only in-frame clones and lacks some. The table includes over 15,000 clones, over 60% detected once. Viral peptide pools were used in the ViraFEST assay to expand antigen-specific CD4+ T cells, and sequencing came afterward. After more than 9 days in culture, the CD4+ T cells were isolated. Their SARS-CoV-2 infection, verified by PCR, occurred between March and December 2020. Two-dose vaccination with either BNT162b2 or mRNA-1273 was given to the participants. For each well, a few million PBMC were cultured with roughly 11 IU/ml IL-2 and roughly 9.2 ug/ml peptides. IL-2 medium was substituted for half the medium on days 3 and 7.

This record belongs to a study of vaccination effects on CD4 cells after COVID-19. Looking at the study overall: There were three convalescent patients sampled both early and late after vaccination.

Regarding the study as a whole: New vaccine-induced clones dominated convalescents' post-vaccine spike-reactive clones.

The specimen comprised CD4+ T cells from PBMCs cultured with SARS-CoV-2 spike peptides, sampled after COVID-19 vaccination. This chain uses TRBV7-2 with TRBJ1-1; D possibly corresponds to TRBD1 (6 bases). The clonotype originates from a human donor who had a prior SARS-CoV-2 infection. The chain's CDR3 is CASSPRGGGSIEAFF. In DNA form, the CDR3 reads TGTGCCAGCAGCCCCCGCGGGGGCGGCTCGATTGAAGCTTTCTTT. The variable domain in full, completed from reference TRBV7-2 and TRBJ1-1, reads GAGVSQSPSNKVTEKGKDVELRCDPISGHTALYWYRQSLGQGLEFLIYFQGNSAPDKSGLPSDRFSAERTGGSVSTLTIQRTQQEDSAVYLCASSPRGGGSIEAFFGQGTRLTVV.